One sample yielded the 15 T cell receptor beta chains listed below, sequenced in a study of post-analysis software for immune sequencing data. General study findings and limits: The study found TRBV5-6, TRBV5-1 and TRBV20-1 among roughly 5 TRBV segments more frequent in patients than controls.

No cognate antigen is known for these TCRs. Built from TCR beta cDNA, the libraries had unique molecular identifiers in them. In TCRdb, the PCR reads were re-called with MiXCR into one record per CDR3 protein. This table has 500,000 to 600,000 distinct CDR3 sequences, around 44% appearing once. Sequencing was done on a sample of blood. The receptors were sampled from a girl aged 10 to 17 with multiple sclerosis.

The genes are TRBV20-1 and TRBJ1-6; no clear D gene. The V end lost 4 bases, the J end lost 7 bases, and 11 bases lay between the germline ends. Germline values: CDR1 DFQATT, CDR2 SNEGSKA (reference sequence). CDR3 length equals 13 residues. CDR3: CSAIPAVNSPLHF. For the CDR3, the DNA is TGCAGTGCTATTCCCGCGGTCAATTCACCCCTCCACTTT.

CDR3: CASSSRLAGGLLNEQFF. DNA of the CDR3: TGCGCCAGCAGCTCGCGACTAGCGGGGGGGCTTCTTAATGAGCAGTTCTTC. The V gene is TRBV5-1, the J gene TRBJ2-1, with 14 bases that match TRBD2. With 3 bases clipped from V and 7 bases from J, the junction kept 9 bases outside the gene matches. This CDR3 has 17 amino acids. The V gene's germline CDR1 is SGHRS and CDR2 YFSETQ.

The chain combines TRBV20-1 with TRBJ2-7; D may correspond to TRBD1 or TRBD2 (6 bases each). The length of the CDR3 is 11 residues. The V and J ends lost 3 bases and 6 bases respectively, with 9 bases between them. The germline V gene encodes CDR1 DFQATT and CDR2 SNEGSKA (reference sequence). The CDR3 region is CSARKGGEQYF. For the CDR3, the DNA is TGCAGTGCTAGGAAGGGGGGCGAGCAGTACTTC.

The rearrangement links TRBV5-1 to TRBJ2-7; unclear D gene. V lost 4 bases to trimming and J lost 0 bases, with 14 bases between them. CDR1 is SGHRS, CDR2 YFSETQ, per germline. The CDR3 is made up of 15 amino acids. DNA of the CDR3: TGCGCCAGCAGCCCAGACGGGTCGAGCTCCTACGAGCAGTACTTC. Encoded protein: CASSPDGSSSYEQYF.

The rearrangement links TRBV30 to TRBJ2-7; 10 positions match TRBD1. The CDR3 contains 14 residues. The germline V gene encodes CDR1 GTSNPN and CDR2 SVGIG (reference sequence). The ends lost 1 base at V and 0 bases at J; junction bases unmatched: 0. The CDR3 coding sequence is TGTGCCTGGAGTGGACAGGGGGCCTCCTACGAGCAGTACTTC. This sequence encodes CAWSGQGASYEQYF.

The chain employs TRBV5-1 and TRBJ2-7; D is perhaps TRBD2 (5 bases). The germline V and J ends were trimmed by 5 bases and 1 base, with 19 bases remaining between them. This CDR3 has 16 amino acids. CDR1 and CDR2 from the germline V gene are SGHRS and YFSETQ. CDR3 sequence: CASRDSPRGFSYEQYF. DNA of the CDR3: TGCGCCAGCAGGGACTCCCCGAGAGGCTTTTCCTACGAGCAGTACTTC.

In its sample, this clonotype was seen a few times. The gene calls are TRBV12-3 or TRBV12-4 and TRBJ2-7; D is perhaps TRBD1 or TRBD2 (5 bases each). Trimming removed 6 bases at V and 1 base at J, with 13 bases between. The CDR3 consists of 14 residues. Here the CDR3 reads CASSRRDVSYEQYF. CDR3 DNA: TGTGCCAGCAGCCGAAGGGACGTTTCCTACGAGCAGTACTTC.

V gene TRBV5-6 combines with J gene TRBJ1-2; a possible D gene is TRBD1 (6 bases). The CDR3 extends over 14 amino acids. The V and J ends lost 3 bases and 2 bases respectively, with 11 bases between them. Germline CDR1 SGHDT, CDR2 YYEEEE. As DNA, the CDR3 is TGTGCCAGCAGCTCCCCTCAGGGGAACTATGGCTACACCTTC. It codes for CASSSPQGNYGYTF.

The V call is TRBV5-6, the J call TRBJ2-7, with a possible D match to TRBD1 (5 bases). The germline V and J ends were trimmed by 4 bases and 5 bases, with 13 bases remaining between them. This CDR3 spans 13 amino acids. The V gene's germline CDR1 is SGHDT and CDR2 YYEEEE. Here the CDR3 reads CASSLDRADEQYF. Here the CDR3 DNA reads TGTGCCAGCAGCCTCGACAGAGCTGACGAGCAGTACTTC.

The V gene is TRBV29-1, the J gene TRBJ2-1; 11 nucleotides match TRBD2. V lost 2 bases to trimming and J lost 6 bases; unmatched junction nucleotides: 6. Germline values: CDR1 SQVTM, CDR2 ANQGSEA. The CDR3 spans 15 residues. The CDR3 DNA reads TGCAGCGTTGAATTAGGGACTAGCGGTGTCAATGAGCAGTTCTTC. Encoded protein: CSVELGTSGVNEQFF.

This sequence joins TRBV7-9 and TRBJ2-4; 9 nucleotides agree with TRBD1. The better agreement between TRBJ2-7 and the DNA end casts doubt on the J call. The CDR3 is 16 amino acids. The germline V gene has CDR1 SEHNR and CDR2 FQNEAQ (reference sequence). The CDR3 nucleotides are TGTGCCAGCAGCGTAAGGGACAGGGATCCTTCCTACGAGCAGTACTTC. The encoded protein is CASSVRDRDPSYEQYF.

The V call is TRBV5-1, the J call TRBJ2-7; 11 bases line up with TRBD1. Germline V gene data show CDR1 as SGHRS and CDR2 as YFSETQ. CDR3 length: 13 amino acids. The V gene end was trimmed by 3 bases and the J gene end by 5 bases; junction bases not matched to a gene: 1. The CDR3 DNA reads TGCGCCAGCAGCTGGGACAGGGGGGACGAGCAGTACTTC. Amino acid sequence: CASSWDRGDEQYF.

The gene calls are TRBV6-5 and TRBJ2-7; tentative D call: TRBD1 (6 bases). CDR1 is MNHEY, CDR2 SVGAGI, per germline. Trimming left V 10 bases short and J 3 bases short, with 13 bases between. The CDR3 loop spans 12 amino acids. CDR3 sequence (DNA): TGTGCCACTAGGACAGCGTTCTACGAGCAGTACTTC. It translates to CATRTAFYEQYF.

V and J are TRBV6-1 and TRBJ2-5; D is unresolved. The J call may be faulty, since TRBJ2-7 better matches the DNA end. Germline V CDR1 and CDR2: MNHNS, SASEGT. The CDR3 is 15 residues long. The CDR3 DNA follows: TGTGCCAGCAGTGAACGTGGGGTCGCGGTATACGAGCAGTACTTC. Encoded protein: CASSERGVAVYEQYF.

The rearrangement joins TRBV11-1 to TRBJ2-1, with D unresolved. The CDR3 covers 14 residues. From germline, CDR1 is SGHAT and CDR2 FQDESV (reference sequence). The V and J ends lost 5 bases and 5 bases respectively, with 13 bases between them. CDR3 loop: CASSPELAHNEQFF. CDR3 sequence (DNA): TGTGCCAGCAGCCCCGAGTTGGCCCACAATGAGCAGTTCTTC. Full variable domain (remainder filled in from reference TRBV11-1 and TRBJ2-1): EAEVAQSPRYKITEKSQAVAFWCDPISGHATLYWYRQILGQGPELLVQFQDESVVDDSQLPKDRFSAERLKGVDSTLKIQPAELGDSAMYLCASSPELAHNEQFFGPGTRLTVL.